This T cell receptor (beta chain) was identified during a study of T-cell reconstitution after alpha-beta-depleted transplantation in children. TCRbeta library construction was performed incorporating unique molecular identifiers. One entry per CDR3 protein results from TCRdb running MiXCR on the PCR reads. The sample contains approximately 200,000 distinct CDR3 sequences, 5% to 7.5% of which appear only once. The J segment lost 6 bases and the V segment lost 4 bases, leaving 11 bases of the junction unmatched. Germline CDR1 is MDHEN and CDR2 is SYDVKM. This CDR3 is 17 amino acids long. This clonotype appeared a few times.

This chain connects TRBV28 to TRBJ2-1, with TRBD2 matching over 11 bases. The source of this sequence is a girl under two years old with combined immunodeficiency, due to receive a stem cell transplant. Sequenced material: PBMCs, taken before TCRalphabeta/CD19-depleted stem cell transplant. The CDR3 DNA sequence: TGTGCCAGCAGTTCCCCCCCACTAGCGGGAGTTTTCAATGAGCAGTTCTTC. Translating it yields CASSSPPLAGVFNEQFF.